This T cell receptor beta chain comes out of a study of blood T cell repertoires in COVID-19 (dated by TCRdb to between 2020 and 2021). About the study as a whole: The collaborator samples originated in the United States, Italy and Spain and spanned the acute and convalescent phases of COVID-19. The material from the prospective study consisted of cDNA or gDNA derived from T cells, B-cell-depleted T cells, or PBMCs. Subjects who had been exposed to COVID-19, were actively infected with it, or had recovered from it provided the deeply sampled blood TCRbeta repertoires that made up the dataset. A freely available public database, intended as a resource for researchers studying the immune response to SARS-CoV-2, is where the repertoires were released. The samples were drawn from the first 160 participants of the ongoing ImmuneRACE study and from 950 to 1,500 subjects provided by 6 global collaborators. Sample metadata almost always included a de-identified subject ID, COVID-19 status, age in years and sex. HLA class I and class II types, where available, came from metadata supplied by the sample provider rather than from assay-based typing. Study-wide findings and limitations: How much clinical and demographic metadata was included differed by source and by participant, and the metadata was provided uncurated.

The cysteine opens and the phenylalanine closes a CDR3 of 14 amino acids. Only the CDR3 DNA stays, 42 bases, in frame from base 1. Trimming takes 6 bases from V and 4 bases from J, and the germline ends sit 12 bases apart. According to the germline V gene, CDR1 reads MDHEN and CDR2 reads SYDVKM. TCRbeta CDR3 regions were amplified from genomic DNA using the immunoSEQ Assay, a bias-controlled multiplex PCR. In the authors' own workflow: The number of nucleated cells in each sample was estimated by amplification of reference gene primers within the assay. Sequence reads were collapsed and filtered to measure the absolute abundance of every unique TCRbeta CDR3 rearrangement. Productive Simpson clonality was computed per sample as the square root of Simpson's diversity index over productive rearrangements. TCRdb obtained this table from immuneACCESS and retained in-frame rearrangements with V and J assigned. These tables miss some clones; where compared with another copy, unresolved V genes account for less than half of the shortfall, and the remainder is unexplained. The V and J calls and clone size come from that table; D and trimming were worked out from the DNA. This sample holds about 110,000 clones; over 70% were observed only once. Jointly, the top ten make up 0.8% to 1% of the sample.

Whole blood was collected in K2EDTA tubes by collaborating institutions according to the institutions' own protocols. Collaborator samples were shipped for TCRbeta analysis as frozen whole blood, isolated PBMCs, or DNA extracted from either sample type. About this clone: The clone's antigen remains unknown. There are no base qualities to consult, and no much larger clone falls within one base.

Source material: peripheral blood. This receptor was taken from a woman in her 70s with acute or convalescent COVID-19. This chain joins TRBV28 to TRBJ1-4, with an unclear D gene assignment. The CDR3 protein sequence reads: CASRIGLNNEKLFF. The DNA sequence is given as TGTGCCAGCAGGATCGGACTGAATAATGAAAAACTGTTTTTT.